Following are 17 T cell receptor beta chains from one sample sequenced in a study of T cells after yellow fever vaccination. TCRdb re-called the 5' RACE reads through MiXCR, storing one row per CDR3 protein. The data show 250,000 to 300,000 distinct CDR3 sequences, roughly 4.8% seen once. The material was CD4+ T cells sorted from PBMCs, obtained on the day of the yellow fever booster vaccination. Receptors originate from a man younger than 35 who received the YFV17D yellow fever vaccine.

This clonotype was seen repeatedly, ten times or more. The chain couples TRBV20-1 to TRBJ2-3; 12 nucleotides align to TRBD2. The CDR3 totals 15 residues. Germline V gene sequence: CDR1 DFQATT, CDR2 SNEGSKA (reference sequence). The trim removed 6 bases at V and 2 bases at J, leaving 6 bases unmatched. The CDR3 DNA sequence: TGCAGTGCCGGAGGACTAGCGGGGAACACAGATACGCAGTATTTT. It is translated as CSAGGLAGNTDTQYF.

The rearrangement links TRBV10-3 to TRBJ1-4; 7 bases map to TRBD1. From germline, CDR1 is ENHRY and CDR2 SYGVKD. The J segment lost 8 bases and the V segment lost 3 bases, leaving 9 bases of the junction unmatched. This CDR3 region has 15 residues. CDR3 amino acids: CAISDGTASPEKLFF. The CDR3 DNA reads as TGTGCCATCAGTGACGGGACAGCGAGCCCAGAAAAACTGTTTTTT.

This clonotype appeared a few times. J is TRBJ2-5 and V is TRBV15; 7 bases fit TRBD2. Germline lookup yields CDR1 LNHNV and CDR2 YYDKDF (reference sequence). This CDR3 is built from 14 residues. With V trimmed by 1 base and J by 5 bases, 4 bases remained unmatched. CDR3: CATSRGQGGETQYF. DNA of the CDR3: TGTGCCACCAGCAGAGGGCAGGGAGGGGAGACCCAGTACTTC.

In this sample, this clonotype turned up a few times. The rearrangement links TRBV24-1 to TRBJ2-2; 7 nucleotides line up with TRBD2. In germline, CDR1 is KGHDR, CDR2 SFDVKD. Trimming took 3 bases from V and 1 from J; bases not matched to a gene: 4. This CDR3 has 16 amino acids. DNA for the CDR3: TGTGCCACCAGTGATGCAGGGAGGGGGAACACCGGGGAGCTGTTTTTT. Its translation is CATSDAGRGNTGELFF.

This sequence joins TRBV6-2 or TRBV6-3 and TRBJ2-1; D perhaps matches TRBD2 (7 bases). In germline, CDR1 is MNHEY, CDR2 SVGEGT. V lost 6 bases and J 7 bases, leaving 19 bases between the germline ends. The CDR3 is 15 amino acids. In DNA form, the CDR3 reads TGTGCCAGCAGCCCCTTTCGGGGGGCCGAGAATGAGCAGTTCTTC. Encoded protein: CASSPFRGAENEQFF.

The chain combines TRBV4-1 with TRBJ1-5, with TRBD1 matching over 8 bases. The germline gives CDR1 MGHRA, CDR2 YSYEKL. Trimming took 4 bases from V and 4 from J; bases not matched to a gene: 9. The CDR3 contains 16 residues. Written as DNA, the CDR3 is TGCGCCAGCAGCCGTGGATTGGGACAGGATAATCAGCCCCAGCATTTT. Its translation is CASSRGLGQDNQPQHF.

This clonotype was recorded many times. The chain has TRBV7-2 and TRBJ1-1; 7 nucleotides match TRBD1. The CDR3 is 16 amino acids. CDR1 and CDR2 (germline): SGHTA, FQGNSA. V was clipped by 4 bases and J by 3 bases; unmatched bases: 11. The CDR3 coding sequence is TGTGCCAGCAGCTACAATTCCGGGACAGTATACACTGAAGCTTTCTTT. As protein: CASSYNSGTVYTEAFF.

This chain uses TRBV9 with TRBJ2-3, with 9 bases identical to TRBD2. Trimming at V came to 4 bases and at J to 3 bases, leaving 9 bases not matched to a gene. This CDR3 comprises 16 residues. The germline CDR1 and CDR2 sequences are SGDLS and YYNGEE. CDR3: CASSTPLAGFTDTQYF. The CDR3 coding sequence is TGTGCCAGCAGCACCCCCCTAGCGGGGTTTACAGATACGCAGTATTTT.

V and J are TRBV2 and TRBJ1-2; D remains ambiguous. Germline loops: CDR1 SNHLY, CDR2 FYNNEI. The length of the CDR3 is 13 residues. V was pared by 6 bases and J by 2 bases, with 10 bases between. CDR3 DNA sequence: TGTGCCAGCAGCGCTGGACGGAACTATGGCTACACCTTC. Its protein product is CASSAGRNYGYTF.

This clonotype has just a few counts. J is TRBJ1-1 and V is TRBV11-2; D ambiguous. The CDR3 has 14 amino acids. Germline values: CDR1 SGHAT, CDR2 FQNNGV. V was pared by 2 bases and J by 4 bases, with 11 bases between. The CDR3 reads CASSLWGISTEAFF. Here the CDR3 DNA reads TGTGCCAGCAGCTTATGGGGTATCAGCACTGAAGCTTTCTTT.

CDR3 amino acids: CASGPSGQLSSGANVLTF. The CDR3 DNA follows: TGCGCCAGCGGACCCTCGGGACAGCTTTCCTCTGGGGCCAACGTCCTGACTTTC. V usage is TRBV5-1 and J usage is TRBJ2-6; 7 nucleotides line up with TRBD1. Germline CDR1 and CDR2: SGHRS and YFSETQ. CDR3 length: 18 amino acids. The junction had 13 bases not matched to a gene; V was cut back by 7 bases and J by 0 bases.

This clonotype was observed many times. V usage is TRBV7-2 and J usage is TRBJ2-3; 11 bases line up with TRBD2. This CDR3 contains 18 residues. The germline CDR1 and CDR2 sequences are SGHTA and FQGNSA. The V gene end was trimmed by 3 bases and the J gene end by 4 bases; junction bases not matched to a gene: 12. The CDR3 DNA follows: TGTGCCAGCAGCTTTCGTAGCCTAGCGGGGGGATCCCCAGATACGCAGTATTTT. It translates to CASSFRSLAGGSPDTQYF. Full variable domain (remainder filled in from reference TRBV7-2 and TRBJ2-3): GAGVSQSPSNKVTEKGKDVELRCDPISGHTALYWYRQSLGQGLEFLIYFQGNSAPDKSGLPSDRFSAERTGGSVSTLTIQRTQQEDSAVYLCASSFRSLAGGSPDTQYFGPGTRLTVL.

The gene calls are TRBV5-5 and TRBJ1-1, with D perhaps TRBD1 (6 bases). Germline CDR1 reads SGHKS; CDR2 reads YYEKEE (reference sequence). The CDR3 length is 15 residues. Trimming cost V 0 bases and J 1 base, with 10 bases left between them. For the CDR3, the DNA is TGTGCCAGCAGCTTGGTGGCCAGGGGGAACACTGAAGCTTTCTTT. This gives the protein CASSLVARGNTEAFF.

Ten or more counts support this clonotype. The chain uses TRBV25-1 and TRBJ1-2; TRBD1 matches 10 bases. The CDR3 contains 15 residues. Germline CDR1 reads MGHDK; CDR2 reads SYGVNS. V dropped 6 bases and J dropped 4; count of bases not matched to a gene: 8. CDR3 sequence: CASSETGGAGYGYTF. The CDR3 DNA follows: TGTGCCAGCAGCGAGACAGGGGGCGCAGGCTATGGCTACACCTTC.

This clonotype was observed a handful of times. The chain combines TRBV7-6 with TRBJ2-1, with TRBD1 matching over 10 bases. CDR3 length: 18 residues. Germline CDR1 SGHVS, CDR2 FNYEAQ. The V and J ends lost 2 bases and 7 bases, in that order; junction bases with no gene match: 14. The CDR3 region is CASSLQLTGGLLLNEQFF. CDR3 sequence (DNA): TGTGCCAGCAGCTTACAATTGACAGGGGGCCTCCTGTTGAATGAGCAGTTCTTC.

Within the sample, this clonotype is medium-sized. This chain joins TRBV7-9 and TRBJ2-2; D unclear. The CDR3 loop spans 13 amino acids. Trimming cost V 5 bases and J 6 bases, with 10 bases left between them. CDR1 is SEHNR and CDR2 is FQNEAQ in the germline V gene (reference sequence). Here the CDR3 reads CASSTFDAGELFF. The CDR3 DNA follows: TGTGCCAGCAGCACCTTTGACGCCGGGGAGCTGTTTTTT.

In its sample, this clonotype was seen a few times. The chain uses TRBV19 and TRBJ1-2; 7 bases fit TRBD1. V shed 6 bases and J 1 base; nucleotides not matched to a gene: 11. Germline CDR1 reads LNHDA; CDR2 reads SQIVND (reference sequence). The CDR3 extends over 16 amino acids. The CDR3 sequence is CASRSRQGLVNYGYTF. In DNA form, the CDR3 reads TGTGCCAGTAGAAGCCGACAGGGTCTGGTTAACTATGGCTACACCTTC.